The 18 T cell receptor beta chains listed next were all sequenced from one sample in a study of blood T cells in healthy people across ages. Using a J-beta primer mix together with a sample-barcoded 5' primer, a second PCR was run for roughly 6 to 12 cycles. From the 5' RACE reads, TCRdb called clonotypes with MiXCR, one entry per CDR3 protein. The sample contains 550,000 to 600,000 distinct CDR3 sequences, around half of which appear only once. Specimen: blood. The receptors derive from a man older than 75 in good health.

This clonotype was picked up a small number of times. This chain connects TRBV20-1 to TRBJ1-2; D not resolved. Trimming removed 3 bases at V and 4 bases at J, with 9 bases between. The CDR3 runs to 12 residues. Per the germline V gene, CDR1 is DFQATT and CDR2 is SNEGSKA (reference sequence). CDR3 DNA sequence: TGCAGTGCTAGCCGGCCCTCCTATGGCTACACCTTC. Amino acid sequence: CSASRPSYGYTF.

A remark on this clonotype: One junction end disagrees with the germline gene, perhaps due to a read error. The chain couples TRBV18 to TRBJ2-5; D is uncertain. Looked up from germline, CDR1 is KGHSH and CDR2 is LQKENI. The CDR3 has 12 residues. The DNA for the CDR3 is TGTGTCAGCTCACCATCCGGAGAGACCCAGTACTTC. Its translation: CVSSPSGETQYF.

The rearrangement joins TRBV12-3 or TRBV12-4 to TRBJ2-5; D uncertain. There are 12 residues in the CDR3. Trimming shortened V by 7 bases and J by 2 bases, and 8 bases separated the two germline ends. CDR3 DNA: TGTGCCAGCAAGGGTTGGCAAGAGACCCAGTACTTC. Translated, it gives CASKGWQETQYF.

V and J are TRBV20-1 and TRBJ2-4, with 7 bases matching TRBD2. The J call could be wrong; TRBJ2-7 is a better fit for the DNA end. CDR1 is DFQATT and CDR2 is SNEGSKA in the germline V gene (reference sequence). This CDR3 comprises 15 residues. The CDR3 is CSARGVAGNFDEQYF. DNA for the CDR3: TGCAGTGCTAGGGGGGTAGCGGGTAATTTCGACGAGCAGTACTTC.

The V call is TRBV20-1, the J call TRBJ2-4; perhaps TRBD1 as D (7 bases). The J call may be mistaken, given a closer DNA end match to TRBJ2-7. The CDR3 has 18 amino acids. Germline CDR1 and CDR2: DFQATT and SNEGSKA (reference sequence). Here the CDR3 DNA reads TGCAGTGCTAGAGGGTCAGGGAGGCAGGGGGAATTCCTCTACGAGCAGTACTTC. Amino acid sequence: CSARGSGRQGEFLYEQYF.

This chain links TRBV5-1 with TRBJ2-7, with no clear D. The J call is doubtful: the DNA matches TRBJ2-5 better. The CDR3 consists of 14 residues. Germline V gene sequence: CDR1 SGHRS, CDR2 YFSETQ. CDR3 protein: CASSLTASQETQYF. For the CDR3, the DNA is TGCGCCAGCAGCTTGACAGCAAGTCAAGAGACCCAGTACTTC.

The chain recombines TRBV7-2 with TRBJ2-4, with D tentatively TRBD1 (6 bases). The DNA end is a closer match to TRBJ2-7, so the J assignment may be wrong. CDR3 length: 17 residues. Per the germline V gene, CDR1 is SGHTA and CDR2 is FQGNSA. The CDR3 sequence: CASSLGSTGLGTYEQYF. In nucleotides, the CDR3 is TGTGCCAGCAGCTTAGGGAGTACAGGGTTAGGGACCTACGAGCAGTACTTC.

The rearrangement uses TRBV6-5 and TRBJ2-1, with 7 bases matching TRBD2. CDR1 and CDR2 (germline): MNHEY, SVGAGI. The J segment lost 9 bases and the V segment lost 7 bases, leaving 12 bases of the junction unmatched. The CDR3 is made up of 14 amino acids. The CDR3 DNA reads as TGTGCCAGCACCAAATTAATAGCGGGCGGTGAGCAGTTCTTC. Its protein product is CASTKLIAGGEQFF.

This clonotype has just a few counts. The V call is TRBV7-2, the J call TRBJ1-2; D remains unclear. This CDR3 spans 13 amino acids. Trimming removed 5 bases at V and 2 bases at J, with 9 bases between. The germline V gene encodes CDR1 SGHTA and CDR2 FQGNSA. The CDR3 DNA is TGTGCCAGCAGCCCGCCCGGGAACTATGGCTACACCTTC. This translates into CASSPPGNYGYTF.

J is TRBJ2-2 and V is TRBV6-5; D is uncertain. The germline gives CDR1 MNHEY, CDR2 SVGAGI. V was shortened by 7 bases and J by 6 bases, with 15 bases between the two germline ends. CDR3 length: 14 amino acids. In DNA, the CDR3 is TGTGCCAGCAACGCCCAAGGGCAATCCGGGGAGCTGTTTTTT. As protein: CASNAQGQSGELFF.

V gene TRBV28 combines with J gene TRBJ2-6; no clear D. Deletions cut 2 bases from V and 2 bases from J, with 16 bases between. Germline V lookup: CDR1 MDHEN, CDR2 SYDVKM. CDR3 length equals 18 residues. The chain's CDR3 is CASSLTATWMPGANVLTF. As DNA, the CDR3 is TGTGCCAGCAGTTTAACCGCGACTTGGATGCCTGGGGCCAACGTCCTGACTTTC.

The rearrangement uses TRBV4-2 and TRBJ2-5; D not certain. The CDR3 contains 15 residues. Trimming stripped 4 bases from V and 4 bases from J, with 16 bases between. Germline CDR1 and CDR2: LGHNA and YNFKEQ. As DNA, the CDR3 is TGTGCCAGCAGCCCCACGGCCCGGTGGGTAGAGACCCAGTACTTC. It encodes CASSPTARWVETQYF.

This clonotype has just a few counts. The chain carries TRBV20-1 and TRBJ2-3; 9 nucleotides align to TRBD1. Unmatched junction bases numbered 7, after V lost 7 bases and J lost 2 bases. The CDR3 totals 14 residues. The germline V gene encodes CDR1 DFQATT and CDR2 SNEGSKA (reference sequence). The CDR3 reads CSVPGQGYTDTQYF. The CDR3 region has the DNA TGCAGTGTTCCGGGACAGGGATACACAGATACGCAGTATTTT.

This CDR3 reads CASSLMGSGTNYGNQPQHF. CDR3 bases: TGTGCCAGCAGTCTTATGGGGTCCGGGACAAACTACGGCAATCAGCCCCAGCATTTT. The chain links TRBV27 to TRBJ1-5; D is perhaps TRBD1 (6 bases). Germline V lookup: CDR1 MNHEY, CDR2 SMNVEV (reference sequence). The CDR3 totals 19 residues. The V gene lost 5 bases and the J gene lost 2 bases, with 25 bases spanning the gap.

Only a few counts were recorded for this clonotype. J is TRBJ2-4 and V is TRBV24-1; maybe TRBD2 (5 bases). Judging by the DNA end, TRBJ2-7 fits better; the J call may be wrong. Germline CDR1 reads KGHDR; CDR2 reads SFDVKD. This CDR3 spans 12 amino acids. The CDR3 reads CATSDLEGEQYF. The CDR3 nucleotides are TGTGCCACCAGTGATTTGGAGGGCGAGCAGTACTTC.

This clonotype was seen only a few times. The J gene is TRBJ2-1, the V gene TRBV20-1, with D perhaps TRBD2 (7 bases). CDR1 is DFQATT, CDR2 SNEGSKA, per germline (reference sequence). This CDR3 contains 14 residues. The germline V and J ends were trimmed by 3 bases and 2 bases, with 11 bases remaining between them. This CDR3 is CSASFGGPYNEQFF. In nucleotides, the CDR3 is TGCAGTGCTAGCTTCGGGGGGCCCTACAATGAGCAGTTCTTC.

The chain carries TRBV7-9 and TRBJ2-4, with D possibly being TRBD1 (5 bases). The tail of the sequence fits TRBJ2-7 better, so the J call may be wrong. Germline CDR1 is SEHNR and CDR2 is FQNEAQ (reference sequence). This CDR3 region has 13 residues. In nucleotides, the CDR3 is TGTGCCAGCAGCGTCCAGCAGGGTTACGAGCAGTACTTC. Residues: CASSVQQGYEQYF.

This rearrangement joins TRBV20-1 to TRBJ2-3; 13 bases fit TRBD2. The CDR3 has 19 amino acids. J lost 4 bases, V lost 5 bases, and 18 bases had no gene match. Germline CDR1 and CDR2: DFQATT and SNEGSKA (reference sequence). CDR3 protein: CSAPGGFTSGGAVPDTQYF. CDR3 sequence (DNA): TGCAGTGCTCCTGGGGGTTTTACTAGCGGGGGGGCAGTGCCAGATACGCAGTATTTT.